This TCR beta chain appears in the sequencing data of a study of shared clonotypes between healthy human individuals. Background on the study: Each donor's CD8 memory used one plate, CD8 naive two, each CD4 subset three.

Germline V gene lookup returns CDR1 SGHVS and CDR2 FQNEAQ. The CDR3 is 14 amino acids. The J segment lost 7 bases and the V segment lost 11 bases, leaving 16 bases of the junction unmatched. Produced via immunoSEQ multiplex PCR; TCRdb's table is partial and in-frame only. Among fewer than 150,000 clones listed, about 67% were seen once. Findings and caveats of the study: Some clonotypes were shared by all four sorted-subset donors, while others were not shared. The non-shared ones had lower generation probabilities than the shared ones.

All participating donors were Caucasian adults from Nashville, Tennessee. On this clone itself: As yet, its antigen is unknown.

The TCR originated in a woman aged 25 to 39 in good health. The specimen was memory CD8+ T cells sorted from blood. Subset here: CD45RO+ cells pooled with CCR7-negative TemRA cells. The V call is TRBV7-8, the J call TRBJ2-7, with 8 bases fitting TRBD1. This CDR3 reads CAVHMGPGGGEQYF. As DNA, the CDR3 is TGTGCCGTACATATGGGTCCAGGGGGCGGGGAGCAGTACTTC.